This entry lists 18 T cell receptor beta chains sequenced from one sample in a study of cytomegalovirus exposure and HLA in healthy donors. The PCR contained 60 Vbeta and 13 Jbeta primers. The data were produced by immunoSEQ multiplex PCR, yet TCRdb's version contains in-frame clones alone and is incomplete. Altogether around 110,000 clones are present, around 69% being singletons, with the ten largest covering 2% to 3%. The specimen was PBMCs. The receptor set was obtained from a man aged 18 to 29 in good health and CMV-seronegative.

The J gene is TRBJ2-7, the V gene TRBV19, with D maybe TRBD2 (6 bases). Germline lookup yields CDR1 LNHDA and CDR2 SQIVND (reference sequence). There are 15 residues in the CDR3. V was pared by 6 bases and J by 4 bases, with 19 bases between. The CDR3 DNA reads TGTGCCAGTAGCCCGGCTCAACCGGGAGAATACGAGCAGTACTTC. It specifies CASSPAQPGEYEQYF.

The chain links TRBV7-8 to TRBJ2-5; 9 bases align to TRBD1. With 5 bases clipped from V and 2 bases from J, the junction kept 3 bases outside the gene matches. The CDR3 extends over 14 amino acids. Germline V lookup: CDR1 SGHVS, CDR2 FQNEAQ. In DNA, the CDR3 is TGTGCCAGCAGCGCGACAGGGGGACAAGAGACCCAGTACTTC. It is translated as CASSATGGQETQYF.

The rearrangement links TRBV18 to TRBJ1-5, with 8 bases identical to TRBD1. The CDR3 runs 15 residues. Germline lookup yields CDR1 KGHSH and CDR2 LQKENI. After removal of 2 bases from V and 4 bases from J, the junction contained 4 bases not matched to a gene. CDR3 amino acids: CASSPGGQVNQPQHF. In DNA form, the CDR3 reads TGTGCCAGCTCACCAGGGGGACAGGTTAATCAGCCCCAGCATTTT. Complete variable domain (other parts from reference TRBV18 and TRBJ1-5): NAGVMQNPRHLVRRRGQEARLRCSPMKGHSHVYWYRQLPEEGLKFMVYLQKENIIDESGMPKERFSAEFPKEGPSILRIQQVVRGDSAAYFCASSPGGQVNQPQHFGDGTRLSIL.

V gene TRBV19 combines with J gene TRBJ1-4; 7 bases are a match to TRBD1. Germline-derived CDR1 and CDR2 are LNHDA and SQIVND (reference sequence). The CDR3 totals 16 residues. V trimming: 4 bases; J trimming: 2 bases; junction bases outside the gene matches: 7. This CDR3 is CASSTLLTGTNEKLFF. The CDR3 DNA follows: TGTGCCAGTAGTACGCTCCTGACAGGGACTAATGAAAAACTGTTTTTT.

The V and J genes are TRBV19 and TRBJ1-6; D may be TRBD1 (6 bases). Trimming stripped 3 bases from V and 9 bases from J, with 15 bases between. Germline lookup yields CDR1 LNHDA and CDR2 SQIVND (reference sequence). This CDR3 is 15 amino acids long. CDR3 amino acids: CASSIRQGQGSPLHF. CDR3 in DNA: TGTGCCAGTAGTATCCGGCAGGGGCAGGGTTCACCCCTCCACTTT.

Only a few counts were recorded for this clone. This chain uses TRBV18 with TRBJ1-1; no clear D. This CDR3 contains 13 residues. CDR1 is KGHSH, CDR2 LQKENI, per germline. V was clipped by 2 bases and J by 7 bases, with 11 bases between them. CDR3: CASSPKLAGEAFF. CDR3 sequence (DNA): TGTGCCAGCTCACCAAAGCTTGCAGGTGAAGCTTTCTTT. Variable domain in full (rest from reference TRBV18 and TRBJ1-1): NAGVMQNPRHLVRRRGQEARLRCSPMKGHSHVYWYRQLPEEGLKFMVYLQKENIIDESGMPKERFSAEFPKEGPSILRIQQVVRGDSAAYFCASSPKLAGEAFFGQGTRLTVV.

The V call is TRBV6-1, the J call TRBJ2-5; 11 bases match TRBD2. The CDR3 contains 15 residues. V gave up 7 bases and J gave up 4 bases; unmatched junction bases: 8. The germline CDR1 and CDR2 sequences are MNHNS and SASEGT. The CDR3 nucleotides read TGTGCCAGCACCTTAGCGGGGGGGGACCTAGAGACCCAGTACTTC. This codes for CASTLAGGDLETQYF.

This clone was recorded once. V gene TRBV4-1 combines with J gene TRBJ2-4; D is perhaps TRBD1 (6 bases). CDR3 length: 14 amino acids. The germline V and J ends were trimmed by 4 bases and 6 bases, with 13 bases remaining between them. Per germline, CDR1 MGHRA and CDR2 YSYEKL. CDR3 nucleotides: TGCGCCAGCAGCCCCCGACAGGAGAGAAACATTCAGTACTTC. Its protein product is CASSPRQERNIQYF.

The chain links TRBV19 to TRBJ2-4; maybe TRBD2 (5 bases). Trimming took off 8 bases at V and 5 bases at J, with 16 bases between the two ends. The CDR3 runs 14 residues. Germline V gene sequence: CDR1 LNHDA, CDR2 SQIVND (reference sequence). Here the CDR3 DNA reads TGTGCCAGTTCACCCTTCCGGGATCAAAACATTCAGTACTTC. As protein: CASSPFRDQNIQYF. The variable domain in full, completed from reference TRBV19 and TRBJ2-4, reads DGGITQSPKYLFRKEGQNVTLSCEQNLNHDAMYWYRQDPGQGLRLIYYSQIVNDFQKGDIAEGYSVSREKKESFPLTVTSAQKNPTAFYLCASSPFRDQNIQYFGAGTRLSVL.

The chain carries TRBV19 and TRBJ1-1; D not certain. V was cut by 4 bases and J by 0 bases, with 15 bases left in between. CDR1 is LNHDA, CDR2 SQIVND, per germline (reference sequence). The CDR3 length is 16 residues. CDR3 DNA: TGTGCCAGTAGTAAAGAGGGCCCTTCAATGAACACTGAAGCTTTCTTT. Translating gives CASSKEGPSMNTEAFF. The variable domain in full, completed from reference TRBV19 and TRBJ1-1, reads DGGITQSPKYLFRKEGQNVTLSCEQNLNHDAMYWYRQDPGQGLRLIYYSQIVNDFQKGDIAEGYSVSREKKESFPLTVTSAQKNPTAFYLCASSKEGPSMNTEAFFGQGTRLTVV.

The chain has TRBV7-2 and TRBJ2-7, with TRBD2 as a possible D gene (6 bases). The length of the CDR3 is 15 residues. Between the trimmed V and J ends, which lost 5 bases and 4 bases, there was a span of 18 bases. Germline V gene sequence: CDR1 SGHTA, CDR2 FQGNSA. CDR3 in amino acids: CASSPYGGVGYEQYF. In DNA form, the CDR3 reads TGTGCCAGCAGCCCCTATGGCGGGGTAGGGTACGAGCAGTACTTC.

This clone was seen only a few times. The chain joins TRBV15 to TRBJ1-5; 7 bases fit TRBD1. The ends lost 4 bases at V and 3 bases at J; junction bases unmatched: 9. The germline gives CDR1 LNHNV, CDR2 YYDKDF (reference sequence). CDR3 length equals 16 residues. The CDR3 DNA is TGTGCCACCAGCAACCTCAGGACAGGCTACAATCAGCCCCAGCATTTT. Translation gives CATSNLRTGYNQPQHF.

The V and J genes are TRBV7-2 and TRBJ1-5, with 7 bases matching TRBD1. The CDR3 has 15 residues. J was trimmed by 3 bases and V by 3 bases; bases with no gene match: 5. Germline V gene sequence: CDR1 SGHTA, CDR2 FQGNSA. The DNA of the CDR3 is TGTGCCAGCAGCTTGCAGACAGGGCCCAATCAGCCCCAGCATTTT. Translation: CASSLQTGPNQPQHF. Supplemented by reference TRBV7-2 and TRBJ1-5, the full variable domain reads GAGVSQSPSNKVTEKGKDVELRCDPISGHTALYWYRQSLGQGLEFLIYFQGNSAPDKSGLPSDRFSAERTGGSVSTLTIQRTQQEDSAVYLCASSLQTGPNQPQHFGDGTRLSIL.

The genes are TRBV19 and TRBJ2-7; 9 bases are a match to TRBD1. The CDR3 runs 14 residues. With V trimmed by 4 bases and J by 1 base, 2 bases remained unmatched. CDR1 LNHDA and CDR2 SQIVND come from the germline V gene (reference sequence). The CDR3 nucleotides read TGTGCCAGTAGTAAAGGACAGGGGTCCTACGAGCAGTACTTC. This gives the protein CASSKGQGSYEQYF.

The chain recombines TRBV11-3 with TRBJ2-6, with TRBD2 matching over 9 bases. The germline V gene has CDR1 SGHNT and CDR2 YENEEA. Germline trimming cut 5 bases from V and 2 bases from J; bases unmatched to any gene: 10. This CDR3 spans 18 amino acids. The CDR3 nucleotides are TGTGCCAGCAGCGATGACAACGCGGGGGGGCCTGGGGCCAACGTCCTGACTTTC. It codes for CASSDDNAGGPGANVLTF.

The chain has TRBV2 and TRBJ1-1; no definite D call. Trimming left V 3 bases short and J 6 bases short, with 11 bases between. Germline CDR1 is SNHLY and CDR2 is FYNNEI. The CDR3 covers 13 residues. As DNA, the CDR3 is TGTGCCAGCAGTGAGCGGCAGCCGTCTGAAGCTTTCTTT. Protein: CASSERQPSEAFF.

The CDR3 DNA reads as TGTGCCAGCAGCTTGGGGGGCCGAGAGACCCAGTACTTC. It specifies CASSLGGRETQYF. The chain has TRBV5-4 and TRBJ2-5, with D possibly matching TRBD1 (5 bases). Looked up from germline, CDR1 is SGHNT and CDR2 is YYREEE (reference sequence). The CDR3 covers 13 residues. Trimming took 0 bases from V and 4 from J, leaving 7 bases between them.

The rearrangement uses TRBV29-1 and TRBJ1-2; D remains ambiguous. The CDR3 has 13 residues. Between the trimmed V and J ends, which lost 6 bases and 2 bases, there was a span of 13 bases. Per germline, CDR1 SQVTM and CDR2 ANQGSEA. The CDR3 DNA follows: TGCAGCGTCCAGGACGGGAAGAACTATGGCTACACCTTC. Translating it yields CSVQDGKNYGYTF.